Included here is one T cell receptor beta chain sequence, with context. No antigen is known for it. Naive CD8 cells, CD45RO-negative and positively selected for CCR7, excluded terminally differentiated effector memory CD45RA+ cells. Under the authors' procedure: ImmunoSEQ gave junction-only sequences without quality scores, so filtering differed. The method was immunoSEQ multiplex PCR; TCRdb's version includes in-frame clones alone and lacks a portion of them. From that table come the V and J calls and clone size; the DNA was used to work out D and trimming. The table shows 1.5 million to 2.5 million clones, with just under 95% occurring only once. The data are from a study of shared clonotypes between healthy human individuals. General study points: Sampling involved blood alone; tissue repertoires likely differ. The small donor group covered limited genetic and exposure diversity.

Germline CDR1 and CDR2: MGHRA and YSYEKL. V lost 1 base to trimming and J lost 1 base, with 8 bases between them. This CDR3 is built from 15 residues. This chain connects TRBV4-1 to TRBJ1-3; the D is unclear. The sequence derives from a man between 18 and 29 years old in good health. Sequenced: naive CD8+ T cells sorted from blood. DNA for the CDR3: TGCGCCAGCAGCCAAGTTTACGGGTCTGGAAACACCATATATTTT. Protein product: CASSQVYGSGNTIYF.